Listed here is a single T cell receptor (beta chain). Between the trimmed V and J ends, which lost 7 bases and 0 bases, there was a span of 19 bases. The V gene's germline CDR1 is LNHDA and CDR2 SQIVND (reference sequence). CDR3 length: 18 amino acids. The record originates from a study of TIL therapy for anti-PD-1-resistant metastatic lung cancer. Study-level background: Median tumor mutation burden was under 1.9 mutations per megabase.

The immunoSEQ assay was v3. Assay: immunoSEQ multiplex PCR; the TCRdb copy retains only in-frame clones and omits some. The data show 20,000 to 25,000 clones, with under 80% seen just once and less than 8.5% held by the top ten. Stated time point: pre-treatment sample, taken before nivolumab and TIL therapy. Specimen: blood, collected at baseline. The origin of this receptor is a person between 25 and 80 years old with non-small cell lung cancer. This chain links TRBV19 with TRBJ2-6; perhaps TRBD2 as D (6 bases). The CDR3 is CASNLPVAGRSGANVLTF. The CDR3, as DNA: TGTGCCAGTAATCTCCCGGTTGCGGGGCGCTCTGGGGCCAACGTCCTGACTTTC.